This T cell receptor beta chain was observed in a study of blood T cell repertoires in COVID-19. Study overall: COVID-19 samples from acute and convalescent phases originated in the United States, Italy and Spain. PBMCs, B-cell-depleted T cells, or T cells provided the cDNA or gDNA that made up the material.

Profiled with immunoSEQ multiplex PCR; TCRdb holds only in-frame clones, not every one. This table has roughly 500,000 clones, 85% to 90% appearing once. Per germline, CDR1 LGHDT and CDR2 YNNKEL (reference sequence). V trimming: 5 bases; J trimming: 7 bases; junction bases outside the gene matches: 7. This CDR3 is built from 15 residues. V and J are TRBV3-1 (or the pseudogene TRBV3-2) and TRBJ2-2; 10 nucleotides line up with TRBD2. The sequence was obtained from a man younger than 35 with COVID-19, enrolled during active disease. Source material: peripheral blood. The CDR3 sequence is CASSYPSGSDGELFF. CDR3 nucleotides: TGTGCCAGCAGCTACCCTAGCGGGAGTGACGGGGAGCTGTTTTTT.